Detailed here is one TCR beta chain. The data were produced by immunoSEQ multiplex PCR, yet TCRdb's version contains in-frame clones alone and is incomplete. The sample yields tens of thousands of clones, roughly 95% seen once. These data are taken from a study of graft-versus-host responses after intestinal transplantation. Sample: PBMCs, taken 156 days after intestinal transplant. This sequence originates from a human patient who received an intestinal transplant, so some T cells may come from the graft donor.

CDR3 DNA sequence: TGCGCCAGCAGCGGGCCCCAGGTGTCCTACAATGAGCAGTTCTTC. Translating gives CASSGPQVSYNEQFF. V and J are TRBV5-1 and TRBJ2-1; no reliable D call. Germline V lookup: CDR1 SGHRS, CDR2 YFSETQ. The length of the CDR3 is 15 residues. Trimming shortened V by 4 bases and J by 1 base, and 12 bases separated the two germline ends.